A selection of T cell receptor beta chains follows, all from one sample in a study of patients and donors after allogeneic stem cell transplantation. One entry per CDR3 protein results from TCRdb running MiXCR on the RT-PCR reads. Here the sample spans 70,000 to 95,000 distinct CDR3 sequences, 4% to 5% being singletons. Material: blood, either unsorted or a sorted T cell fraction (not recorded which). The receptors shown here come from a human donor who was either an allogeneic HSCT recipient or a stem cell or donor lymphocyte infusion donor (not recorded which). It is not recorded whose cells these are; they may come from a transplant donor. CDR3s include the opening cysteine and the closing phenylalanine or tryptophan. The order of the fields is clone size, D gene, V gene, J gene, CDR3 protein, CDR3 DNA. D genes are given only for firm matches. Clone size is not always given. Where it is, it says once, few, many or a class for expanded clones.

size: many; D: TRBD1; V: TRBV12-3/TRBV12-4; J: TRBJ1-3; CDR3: CASSPTGSGNTIYF; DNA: TGTGCCAGCAGCCCGACAGGGTCTGGAAACACCATATATTTT
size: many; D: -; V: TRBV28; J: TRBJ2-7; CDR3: CASSLNRPGNYEQYF; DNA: TGTGCCAGCAGTCTGAATCGGCCAGGGAATTACGAGCAGTACTTC
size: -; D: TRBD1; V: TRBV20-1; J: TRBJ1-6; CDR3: CSPRLGQTNSPLHF; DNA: TGCAGCCCACGGCTGGGACAGACGAATTCACCCCTCCACTTT
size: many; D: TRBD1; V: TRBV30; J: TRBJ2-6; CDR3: CALGQGVAGANVLTF; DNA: TGTGCCTTGGGACAGGGGGTAGCTGGGGCCAACGTCCTGACTTTC
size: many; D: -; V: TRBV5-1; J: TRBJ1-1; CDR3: CASSLAGWDTEAFF; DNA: TGCGCCAGCAGCTTGGCCGGATGGGACACTGAAGCTTTCTTT
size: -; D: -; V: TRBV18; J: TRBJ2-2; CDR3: CASSPVVSTIGELFF; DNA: TGTGCCAGCTCACCAGTTGTTAGTACCATCGGGGAGCTGTTTTTT
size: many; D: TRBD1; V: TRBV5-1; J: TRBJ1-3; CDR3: CASSFMTGSGNTIYF; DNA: TGCGCCAGCAGCTTCATGACAGGGTCTGGAAACACCATATATTTT
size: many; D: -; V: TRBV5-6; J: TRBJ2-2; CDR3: CASSLLGLGTGELFF; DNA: TGTGCCAGCAGCTTGCTAGGGCTCGGCACCGGGGAGCTGTTTTTT
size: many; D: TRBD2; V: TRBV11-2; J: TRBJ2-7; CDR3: CASSPTSGKSYEQYF; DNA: TGTGCCAGCAGCCCCACTAGCGGGAAGTCCTACGAGCAGTACTTC
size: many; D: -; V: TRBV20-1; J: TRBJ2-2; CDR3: CSARDRLGTGELFF; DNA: TGCAGTGCTAGAGATCGTCTCGGGACCGGGGAGCTGTTTTTT
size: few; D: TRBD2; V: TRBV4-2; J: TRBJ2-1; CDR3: CASSQVLAGVGEQFF; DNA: TGTGCCAGCAGCCAAGTCCTAGCGGGGGTGGGTGAGCAGTTCTTC
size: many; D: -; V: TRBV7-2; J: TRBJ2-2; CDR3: CASSSQGWDTGELFF; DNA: TGTGCCAGCAGCTCTCAGGGATGGGACACCGGGGAGCTGTTTTTT
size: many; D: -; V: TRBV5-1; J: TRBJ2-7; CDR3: CASSPGHFAYEQYF; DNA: TGCGCCAGCAGCCCGGGTCACTTTGCCTACGAGCAGTACTTC
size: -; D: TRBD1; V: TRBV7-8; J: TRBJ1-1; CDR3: CASSLLRDSEAFF; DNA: TGTGCCAGCAGCTTATTAAGGGACAGCGAAGCTTTCTTT
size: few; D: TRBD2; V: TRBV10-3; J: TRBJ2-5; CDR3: CAISGPSAGGPPSQETQYF; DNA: TGTGCCATCAGTGGACCCAGCGCGGGGGGTCCTCCATCCCAAGAGACCCAGTACTTC
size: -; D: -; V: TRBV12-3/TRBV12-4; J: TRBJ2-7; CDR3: CASSLGGEDYEQYF; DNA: TGTGCCAGCAGTTTAGGGGGGGAGGACTACGAGCAGTACTTC
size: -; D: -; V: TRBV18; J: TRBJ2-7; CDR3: CASSPRSGGYEQYF; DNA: TGTGCCAGCTCACCACGGAGTGGCGGTTACGAGCAGTACTTC
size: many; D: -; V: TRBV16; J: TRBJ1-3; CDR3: CASSQSQGNTIYF; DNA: TGTGCCAGCAGCCAATCCCAAGGAAACACCATATATTTT
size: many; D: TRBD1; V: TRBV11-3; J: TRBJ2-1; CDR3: CASSSGQARDNEQFF; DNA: TGTGCCAGCAGTTCCGGACAGGCTAGAGACAATGAGCAGTTCTTC
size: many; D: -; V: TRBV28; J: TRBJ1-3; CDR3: CASSPGTGNTIYF; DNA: TGTGCCAGCAGCCCAGGGACTGGAAACACCATATATTTT
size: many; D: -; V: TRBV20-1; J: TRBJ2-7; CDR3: CSAPETGEQYF; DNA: TGCAGTGCCCCAGAGACCGGAGAGCAGTACTTC
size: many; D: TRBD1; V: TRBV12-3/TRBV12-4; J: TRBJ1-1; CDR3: CASSPGGGGTEAFF; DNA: TGTGCCAGCAGTCCAGGGGGGGGGGGCACTGAAGCTTTCTTT
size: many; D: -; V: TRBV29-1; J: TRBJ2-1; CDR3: CSAGPTRNEQFF; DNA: TGCAGCGCCGGCCCTACCCGGAATGAGCAGTTCTTC
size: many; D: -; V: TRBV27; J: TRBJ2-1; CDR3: CASSSQGLRVNEQFF; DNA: TGTGCCAGCAGTTCACAAGGCCTGAGAGTCAATGAGCAGTTCTTC
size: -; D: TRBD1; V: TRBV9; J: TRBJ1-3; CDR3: CASSATDRGLLSSGNTIYF; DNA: TGTGCCAGCAGCGCGACGGACAGGGGGTTACTGAGCTCTGGAAACACCATATATTTT
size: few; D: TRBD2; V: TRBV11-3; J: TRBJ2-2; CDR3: CASRKTSGSGAGELFF; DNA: TGTGCCAGCAGGAAGACTAGCGGGAGCGGGGCCGGGGAGCTGTTTTTT
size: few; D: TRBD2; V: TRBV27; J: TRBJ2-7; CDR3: CASSLSERGPYEQYF; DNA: TGTGCCAGCAGTTTATCCGAGCGGGGCCCCTACGAGCAGTACTTC
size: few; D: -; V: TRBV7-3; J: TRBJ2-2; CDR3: CASQLLNTGELFF; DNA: TGTGCCTCACAGCTGTTGAACACCGGGGAGCTGTTTTTT
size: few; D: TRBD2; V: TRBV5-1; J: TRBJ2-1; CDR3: CASSPGGTSSDEQFF; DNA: TGCGCCAGCAGCCCGGGAGGGACTAGTTCCGATGAGCAGTTCTTC
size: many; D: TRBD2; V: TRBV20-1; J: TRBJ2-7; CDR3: CSATSESYEQYF; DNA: TGCAGCGCCACTAGCGAATCCTACGAGCAGTACTTC
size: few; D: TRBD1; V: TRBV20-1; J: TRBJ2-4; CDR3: CSARGRQGQLAKNIQYF; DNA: TGCAGTGCTAGAGGAAGACAGGGCCAACTAGCCAAAAACATTCAGTACTTC
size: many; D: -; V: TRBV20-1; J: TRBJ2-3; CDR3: CSAYRGDTDTQYF; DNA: TGCAGTGCTTATCGGGGAGACACAGATACGCAGTATTTT
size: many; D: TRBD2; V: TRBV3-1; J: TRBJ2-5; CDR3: CASSQEAGGGQYF; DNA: TGTGCCAGCAGCCAAGAGGCTGGCGGGGGGCAGTACTTC
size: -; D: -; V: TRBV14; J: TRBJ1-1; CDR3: CASSQDRPGAVSTEAFF; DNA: TGTGCCAGCAGCCAAGATAGGCCAGGGGCGGTGAGCACTGAAGCTTTCTTT
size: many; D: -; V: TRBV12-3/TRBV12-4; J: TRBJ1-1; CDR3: CASSFKRENTEAFF; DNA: TGTGCCAGCAGTTTTAAACGGGAAAACACTGAAGCTTTCTTT